Detailed here is one T cell receptor beta chain. The CDR3 consists of 16 residues. Looked up from germline, CDR1 is SGHTA and CDR2 is FQGNSA. V was trimmed by 4 bases and J by 1 base, leaving 14 bases between them. The sample originates from a study of blood T cell repertoires in COVID-19. Libraries were prepared by immunoSEQ multiplex PCR; TCRdb keeps only in-frame clonotypes and omits some of them. Of 95,000 to 150,000 clones listed, 82% are singletons. The V and J genes are TRBV7-2 and TRBJ2-4, with D perhaps TRBD1 (6 bases). Source material: peripheral blood. The TCR sequence derives from a woman aged 70 to 79 with acute or convalescent COVID-19. The CDR3 bases are TGTGCCAGCAGCTCTTTGGGGGCCCCGGCCAAAAACATTCAGTACTTC. It yields the protein CASSSLGAPAKNIQYF.